These T cell receptor beta chains were read from a single sample in a study of blood T cell repertoires in COVID-19. Using immunoSEQ multiplex PCR, the repertoire was profiled, and TCRdb retains in-frame clones only, with some absent. The table lists 200,000 to 250,000 clones, 80% to 90% of them singletons, with about 7.3% in the top ten. What was sequenced was peripheral blood. These receptor sequences come from a woman in her 50s with active or convalescent COVID-19. Both conserved end residues are part of each CDR3. The D gene is left open where the match is weak. Expanded clones are given a class, and other clones once, few, many or no size at all.

J	size	V	D	CDR3	DNA
TRBJ1-5	NA	TRBV12-3/TRBV12-4	NA	CASSTQAPRPQHF	TGTGCCAGCAGTACACAGGCCCCCCGGCCCCAGCATTTT
TRBJ2-3	NA	TRBV5-4	TRBD1	CASSYPGGVGADTQYF	TGTGCCAGCAGCTACCCAGGGGGCGTAGGGGCAGATACGCAGTATTTT
TRBJ1-5	once	TRBV7-2	NA	CASSLGPGSNQPQHF	TGTGCCAGCAGCTTAGGACCGGGGAGCAATCAGCCCCAGCATTTT
TRBJ2-5	NA	TRBV3-1/TRBV3-2	TRBD1	CASSLLRDRKQETQYF	TGTGCCAGCAGCCTCCTCCGGGACAGGAAACAAGAGACCCAGTACTTC
TRBJ2-7	NA	TRBV7-9	NA	CASSFGTATYEQYF	TGTGCCAGCAGCTTCGGTACCGCAACCTACGAGCAGTACTTC
TRBJ1-6	NA	TRBV28	NA	CASSTGTLLYNSPLHF	TGTGCCAGCAGTACCGGGACACTCCTCTATAATTCACCCCTCCACTTT
TRBJ1-2	few	TRBV6-4	NA	CASSVSPWGVYTF	TGTGCCAGCAGTGTGTCGCCCTGGGGGGTCTACACCTTC
TRBJ2-7	NA	TRBV7-9	TRBD1	CASRFPGQGYEQYF	TGTGCCAGCAGGTTTCCGGGACAGGGGTACGAGCAGTACTTC
TRBJ2-7	NA	TRBV25-1	TRBD1	CASSESTGPYEQYF	TGTGCCAGCAGTGAATCGACAGGGCCCTACGAGCAGTACTTC
TRBJ1-1	NA	TRBV6-5	NA	CASRILDGNTEAFF	TGTGCCAGCAGAATTCTAGATGGGAACACTGAAGCTTTCTTT
TRBJ1-1	few	TRBV28	TRBD1	CASSFSGTGLNTEAFF	TGTGCCAGCAGTTTCTCCGGGACAGGGTTGAACACTGAAGCTTTCTTT
TRBJ2-3	NA	TRBV7-9	NA	CASSRSDTQYF	TGTGCCAGCTCTAGATCAGATACGCAGTATTTT
TRBJ2-7	NA	TRBV30	TRBD2	CAWSVFSGRALEQYF	TGTGCCTGGAGTGTCTTTAGCGGGAGGGCCCTCGAGCAGTACTTC
TRBJ2-7	NA	TRBV11-2	TRBD1	CASSLGTGGEQYF	TGTGCCAGCAGCTTGGGGACAGGGGGCGAGCAGTACTTC
TRBJ1-5	NA	TRBV29-1	NA	CSVAGSNQPQHF	TGCAGCGTAGCAGGTAGCAATCAGCCCCAGCATTTT
TRBJ1-2	NA	TRBV7-8	NA	CASSLLPAATAPYGYTF	TGTGCCAGCAGCTTACTTCCCGCAGCGACAGCGCCCTATGGCTACACCTTC
TRBJ1-1	NA	TRBV28	TRBD1	CASSLDRLNTEAFF	TGTGCCAGCAGTTTGGACAGGCTGAACACTGAAGCTTTCTTT
TRBJ1-6	NA	TRBV19	TRBD1	CASSSGQRNSPLHF	TGTGCCAGTAGTTCGGGACAGCGAAATTCACCCCTCCACTTT
TRBJ1-2	few	TRBV4-2	NA	CASSQEGRDYGYTF	TGTGCCAGCAGCCAAGAGGGGAGGGACTATGGCTACACCTTC
TRBJ1-5	NA	TRBV19	TRBD1	CASSIRPGQGLSNQPQHF	TGTGCCAGTAGTATCCGACCGGGACAGGGCTTGAGCAATCAGCCCCAGCATTTT
TRBJ1-1	NA	TRBV29-1	NA	CSVTPGGYVRDTEAFF	TGCAGCGTTACTCCAGGCGGGTACGTTCGGGACACTGAAGCTTTCTTT
TRBJ2-3	NA	TRBV9	TRBD2	CASRNARTSDCTDTQYF	TGTGCCAGCAGAAACGCAAGAACTAGCGACTGCACAGATACGCAGTATTTT
TRBJ1-2	NA	TRBV7-2	NA	CASSLAPWAGKDGYTF	TGTGCCAGCAGCTTAGCGCCGTGGGCAGGGAAGGATGGCTACACCTTC
TRBJ2-4	once	TRBV18	NA	CASSPGPLVQNIQYF	TGTGCCAGCTCACCGGGGCCCCTGGTACAAAACATTCAGTACTTC
TRBJ1-5	NA	TRBV6-6	NA	CASSPSFPQHF	TGTGCCAGCAGCCCGAGCTTTCCCCAGCATTTT
TRBJ1-1	once	TRBV12-3/TRBV12-4	NA	CASSLAAGEAFF	TGTGCCAGCAGTTTAGCGGCAGGGGAAGCTTTCTTT
TRBJ2-6	NA	TRBV2	TRBD1	CASSEDPRDRLYSGANVLTF	TGTGCCAGCAGCGAAGACCCGAGGGACAGGTTATACTCTGGGGCCAACGTCCTGACTTTC
TRBJ2-7	NA	TRBV9	NA	CASSVGGAMDEQYF	TGTGCCAGCAGCGTAGGGGGAGCAATGGACGAGCAGTACTTC
TRBJ1-2	NA	TRBV6-5	NA	CASRPGPYGYTF	TGTGCCAGCCGCCCAGGCCCCTATGGCTACACCTTC
TRBJ2-3	once	TRBV12-5	TRBD1	CASGLHDRGGRDTQYF	TGTGCTAGTGGTTTGCACGACAGGGGCGGAAGGGATACGCAGTATTTT
TRBJ2-2	NA	TRBV24-1	NA	CATTRSDITGELFF	TGTGCCACGACGAGGTCAGATATCACCGGGGAGCTGTTTTTT
TRBJ1-5	NA	TRBV6-5	NA	CASSSRQPRYQPQHF	TGTGCCAGCAGTTCCCGACAGCCTAGGTATCAGCCCCAGCATTTT
TRBJ2-1	NA	TRBV4-2	TRBD2	CASSLKAGTYNEQFF	TGTGCCAGCAGCCTCAAAGCGGGGACCTACAATGAGCAGTTCTTC
TRBJ1-6	NA	TRBV19	NA	CASQPQKWRDSPLHF	TGTGCCAGTCAACCTCAGAAGTGGAGAGATTCACCCCTCCACTTT
TRBJ2-3	NA	TRBV10-1	NA	CASSEGQITDTQYF	TGCGCCAGCAGTGAAGGACAAATCACAGATACGCAGTATTTT
TRBJ1-1	NA	TRBV10-3	NA	CAISGASGHLNTEAFF	TGTGCCATCAGTGGGGCATCGGGACATCTGAACACTGAAGCTTTCTTT
TRBJ1-2	NA	TRBV14	TRBD1	CASSSPGQGTYGYTF	TGTGCCAGCAGTTCTCCGGGACAGGGGACCTATGGCTACACCTTC
TRBJ2-1	NA	TRBV29-1	NA	CSVEDLSGEQFF	TGCAGCGTTGAAGATCTAAGCGGTGAGCAGTTCTTC
TRBJ2-3	NA	TRBV9	NA	CASSEGSTDTQYF	TGTGCCAGCTCCGAGGGCAGCACAGATACGCAGTATTTT
TRBJ1-1	NA	TRBV13	NA	CASSLPSRGGNDDTEAFF	TGTGCCAGCAGCTTGCCCTCTAGGGGCGGGAATGATGACACTGAAGCTTTCTTT
TRBJ2-3	few	TRBV11-2	TRBD1	CASSPGQGSTDTQYF	TGTGCCAGCAGTCCCGGACAGGGTAGCACAGATACGCAGTATTTT
TRBJ1-5	NA	TRBV5-1	NA	CASSLGPGNQPQHF	TGCGCCAGCAGCTTGGGCCCGGGGAATCAGCCCCAGCATTTT
TRBJ1-5	once	TRBV7-9	NA	CASSLAGEPQHF	TGTGCCAGCAGCTTAGCAGGGGAGCCCCAGCATTTT
TRBJ1-2	NA	TRBV29-1	TRBD1	CSVGQGNGYTF	TGCAGCGTGGGACAGGGCAATGGCTACACCTTC
TRBJ2-7	NA	TRBV6-1	TRBD1	CASSDRGQGSSYEQYF	TGTGCCAGCAGTGATAGGGGACAGGGGAGCTCCTACGAGCAGTACTTC
TRBJ1-1	NA	TRBV3-1/TRBV3-2	NA	CASSPARGLEAFF	TGTGCCAGCAGCCCCGCCAGGGGTCTTGAAGCTTTCTTT
TRBJ2-7	NA	TRBV9	TRBD1	CASSGPGQGIYEQYF	TGTGCCAGCAGCGGGCCCGGACAGGGGATCTACGAGCAGTACTTC
TRBJ2-5	NA	TRBV7-9	TRBD2	CASSSFRLAGGPGETQYF	TGTGCCAGCAGCTCCTTTCGACTAGCGGGGGGGCCGGGAGAGACCCAGTACTTC
TRBJ2-5	NA	TRBV5-6	NA	CASSISGVGETQYF	TGTGCCAGCAGCATATCAGGGGTGGGAGAGACCCAGTACTTC
TRBJ2-6	NA	TRBV9	TRBD2	CASSVRTSGKSGANVLTF	TGTGCCAGCAGCGTTCGGACTAGCGGGAAATCTGGGGCCAACGTCCTGACTTTC
TRBJ1-2	NA	TRBV6-1	NA	CASSEVMGLPNGYTF	TGTGCCAGCAGTGAAGTGATGGGGCTCCCTAATGGCTACACCTTC
TRBJ2-6	NA	TRBV4-2	NA	CASSQLTGERALLSGANVLTF	TGTGCCAGCAGCCAACTGACCGGTGAGCGGGCGTTGCTCTCTGGGGCCAACGTCCTGACTTTC
TRBJ1-2	once	TRBV2	NA	CASTESYGYTF	TGTGCCAGCACTGAGAGCTATGGCTACACCTTC
TRBJ1-3	NA	TRBV28	NA	CASSYPKDGNTIYF	TGTGCCAGCAGTTACCCTAAAGATGGAAACACCATATATTTT
TRBJ2-5	NA	TRBV5-1	TRBD1	CASSLLGQGQETQYF	TGCGCCAGCAGCTTGTTAGGACAGGGGCAAGAGACCCAGTACTTC
TRBJ2-7	NA	TRBV12-3/TRBV12-4	TRBD1	CASRRQGAYEQYF	TGTGCCAGCAGGAGACAGGGGGCCTACGAGCAGTACTTC
TRBJ2-1	NA	TRBV9	NA	CASSVASSYNEQFF	TGTGCCAGCAGCGTAGCGAGCTCCTACAATGAGCAGTTCTTC